The 6 T cell receptor beta chains in this list originate from one sample, sequenced in a study of T cells in tumors after PD-1 blockade (dated by TCRdb to between 2018 and 2021). The intended sense of this specimen's time point label: before anti-PD-1 therapy. The library relied on the immunoSEQ multiplex PCR assay. The clones in this table, taken by TCRdb from immuneACCESS, are in-frame only. Not every clone is retained; where verified, under half of the shortfall comes from an unresolved V gene, and the cause of the rest is unknown. Within this sample are approximately 59,000 clones, with roughly 75% of them counted one time only. Jointly, the top ten make up under 15% of the sample. The starting material was PBMCs, obtained before anti-PD-1 treatment. The receptors shown here come from a human donor with basal cell carcinoma.

V is TRBV6-5 and J is TRBJ2-7, with D perhaps TRBD1 (6 bases). In germline, CDR1 is MNHEY, CDR2 SVGAGI. The CDR3 runs to 15 residues. Trimming pared 2 bases from V and 2 bases from J, leaving 13 bases between. This CDR3 is CASSYRGTSAYEQYF. The CDR3 DNA follows: TGTGCCAGCAGTTACAGAGGGACATCCGCCTACGAGCAGTACTTC.

This clone was counted a few times. This chain joins TRBV6-6 and TRBJ2-2, with a weak D call TRBD1 (5 bases). V was cut by 2 bases and J by 4 bases, with 11 bases left in between. Germline loops: CDR1 MNHNY, CDR2 SVGAGI (reference sequence). The CDR3 spans 15 residues. The CDR3 DNA reads as TGTGCCAGCAGTTACGGGGCAGAACCCACCGGGGAGCTGTTTTTT. The encoded protein is CASSYGAEPTGELFF.

The chain couples TRBV6-5 to TRBJ1-5; D ambiguous. The CDR3 consists of 15 residues. The germline V and J ends were trimmed by 0 bases and 7 bases, with 13 bases remaining between them. The germline V gene encodes CDR1 MNHEY and CDR2 SVGAGI. In DNA, the CDR3 is TGTGCCAGCAGTTACTCGAAGGGTCTCGGGCAGCCCCAGCATTTT. Protein product: CASSYSKGLGQPQHF.

V and J are TRBV27 and TRBJ1-1, with D tentatively TRBD1 (5 bases). V was clipped by 3 bases and J by 0 bases, with 8 bases between them. Germline values: CDR1 MNHEY, CDR2 SMNVEV (reference sequence). The CDR3 has 14 residues. The CDR3 is CASSFSGVNTEAFF. The CDR3 coding sequence is TGTGCCAGCAGTTTTTCGGGGGTGAACACTGAAGCTTTCTTT.

This rearrangement joins TRBV5-1 to TRBJ1-2, with D maybe TRBD1 (6 bases). The CDR3 runs to 18 residues. CDR1 is SGHRS, CDR2 YFSETQ, per germline. The V gene lost 3 bases and the J gene lost 2 bases, with 23 bases spanning the gap. The CDR3 DNA reads as TGCGCCAGCAGCTCAACAGGGAGTGGGGAACTTCCCAACTATGGCTACACCTTC. Residues: CASSSTGSGELPNYGYTF.

The chain employs TRBV7-3 and TRBJ2-4; 8 bases fit TRBD1. Germline CDR1 reads SGHTA; CDR2 reads FQGTGA. With V trimmed by 5 bases and J by 3 bases, 9 bases remained unmatched. The length of the CDR3 is 16 residues. CDR3 loop: CASSPGQGYGKNIQYF. CDR3 DNA: TGTGCCAGCAGCCCTGGACAGGGCTATGGCAAAAACATTCAGTACTTC.